Each of the 31 T cell receptor beta chains below was sequenced from the same sample in a study of T cells in Graves' hyperthyroidism and ophthalmopathy (dated by TCRdb to the late 2010s). Receptor libraries were prepared by multiplex PCR. Instrument used: Illumina HiSeq 2000. The TCR beta CDR3 regions were amplified from the RNA transcripts. The first round of RT-PCR for the TCR CDR3 was performed with the HTBI primer set and the Qiagen OneStep RT-PCR kit. In-frame beta chains were kept once TCRdb had trimmed the public reads at Q25 with fastp and called clones with MiXCR. Records with the same CDR3 protein are collapsed into one entry carrying the most frequent genes and DNA. Across this sample there are about 250,000 distinct CDR3 sequences, with approximately 23% seen only once. Roughly 60% of the sample is in the top ten clones. Sequencing was done on a sample of blood. These receptors all stem from a man aged 25 to 40 with Graves' ophthalmopathy.

The genes are TRBV28 and TRBJ1-1, with 7 nucleotides matching TRBD1. The ends lost 5 bases at V and 4 bases at J; junction bases unmatched: 4. Germline V gives CDR1 MDHEN, CDR2 SYDVKM. The CDR3 runs to 13 residues. In DNA form, the CDR3 reads TGTGCCAGCAGTCCGACAGGGATCACTGAAGCTTTCTTT. It translates to CASSPTGITEAFF.

This chain joins TRBV6-1 and TRBJ1-1; D gene ambiguous. The CDR3 runs to 14 residues. The V end lost 7 bases, the J end lost 11 bases, and 23 bases lay between the germline ends. The germline V gene encodes CDR1 MNHNS and CDR2 SASEGT. The CDR3 DNA sequence: TGTGCCAGCAACCTTGAAGTTATTAGGGCTTCGGCTTTCTTT. Encoded protein: CASNLEVIRASAFF.

This clonotype was seen a handful of times. The V gene is TRBV19, the J gene TRBJ1-2, with TRBD1 matching over 7 bases. There are 15 residues in the CDR3. CDR1 is LNHDA and CDR2 is SQIVND in the germline V gene (reference sequence). The ends lost 0 bases at V and 5 bases at J; junction bases unmatched: 6. CDR3 coding DNA: TGTGCCAGTAGTATAGATCACAGGGGACGGTATGGCTACACCTTC. Its translation is CASSIDHRGRYGYTF.

The rearrangement joins TRBV6-5 to TRBJ2-1, with TRBD2 matching 12 bases. The length of the CDR3 is 16 residues. The V segment lost 2 bases and the J segment 4 bases; nucleotides outside the gene matches: 3. Germline CDR1 and CDR2: MNHEY and SVGAGI. The CDR3 region is CASSYLGTSGYNEQFF. CDR3 DNA sequence: TGTGCCAGCAGTTACCTCGGGACTAGCGGGTACAATGAGCAGTTCTTC.

The genes are TRBV12-3 or TRBV12-4 and TRBJ2-5, with a possible D match to TRBD2 (6 bases). The CDR3 consists of 15 residues. V was shortened by 2 bases and J by 4 bases, with 14 bases between the two germline ends. CDR3 residues: CASSLQMTGGETQYF. The CDR3 DNA reads TGTGCCAGCAGTTTACAAATGACCGGGGGAGAGACCCAGTACTTC.

This clonotype has at least ten counts. The chain carries TRBV12-3 or TRBV12-4 and TRBJ2-1; D ambiguous. V lost 5 bases, J lost 5 bases, and 10 bases lay in between. The CDR3 length is 13 residues. The CDR3 sequence is CASSPVGDNEQFF. Written as DNA, the CDR3 is TGTGCCAGCAGTCCCGTAGGTGACAATGAGCAGTTCTTC.

This clonotype was counted a few times. The V gene is TRBV20-1, the J gene TRBJ1-3; D remains ambiguous. The V end lost 5 bases, the J end lost 0 bases, and 8 bases lay between the germline ends. Germline CDR1 DFQATT, CDR2 SNEGSKA (reference sequence). This CDR3 has 13 residues. The CDR3 sequence: CSAEGISGNTIYF. CDR3 bases: TGCAGTGCTGAAGGCATCTCTGGAAACACCATATATTTT.

This clonotype was picked up a small number of times. This chain connects TRBV20-1 to TRBJ1-6, with D possibly being TRBD1 (5 bases). CDR3 size: 16 residues. V lost 1 base, J lost 5 bases, and 15 bases lay in between. Per germline, CDR1 DFQATT and CDR2 SNEGSKA (reference sequence). The CDR3 DNA is TGCAGTGCTAGAGTCGGTCGGGGCAGGAATAATTCACCCCTCCACTTT. Translation gives CSARVGRGRNNSPLHF.

This chain links TRBV28 with TRBJ2-7, with 11 bases matching TRBD1. Trimming took 7 bases from V and 3 from J; bases not matched to a gene: 2. CDR1 is MDHEN, CDR2 SYDVKM, per germline. This CDR3 has 13 residues. The CDR3 here is CASIGTGGYEQYF. CDR3 DNA: TGTGCCAGCATCGGGACAGGGGGCTACGAGCAGTACTTC.

This clonotype was detected a few times. The V and J genes are TRBV20-1 and TRBJ1-3; the match to TRBD1 covers 11 bases. Germline V CDR1 and CDR2: DFQATT, SNEGSKA (reference sequence). The CDR3 is 20 residues long. J lost 0 bases, V lost 1 base, and 14 bases had no gene match. CDR3 coding DNA: TGCAGTGCTAGAGTCTTGAGGACAGGGGGCTCCCCACTCTCTGGAAACACCATATATTTT. This translates into CSARVLRTGGSPLSGNTIYF.

This clonotype was observed many times. The chain has TRBV7-9 and TRBJ1-1; D is uncertain. The germline V gene encodes CDR1 SEHNR and CDR2 FQNEAQ (reference sequence). Trimming cost V 2 bases and J 4 bases, with 11 bases left between them. The CDR3 is 14 residues long. CDR3 sequence: CASSLYREGTEAFF. The CDR3 region has the DNA TGTGCCAGCAGCTTATATCGGGAGGGCACTGAAGCTTTCTTT.

This clonotype was found a few times. A junction end diverges from the germline sequence, so it may reflect a read error. The chain combines TRBV7-2 with TRBJ2-3, with 8 bases fitting TRBD2. The length of the CDR3 is 16 residues. CDR1 and CDR2 from the germline V gene are SGHTA and FQGNSA. CDR3 DNA sequence: TGTGCCAGCAGCCTAAATGGACTAGCTAAAGCAGATACGCAATATTTT. Residues: CASSLNGLAKADTQYF.

This clonotype was counted at least ten times. The chain carries TRBV9 and TRBJ2-5; 10 bases are shared with TRBD2. Germline V gives CDR1 SGDLS, CDR2 YYNGEE. The CDR3 is made up of 15 amino acids. J lost 3 bases, V lost 5 bases, and 7 bases had no gene match. CDR3 DNA: TGTGCCAGCAGTTTCCGGGGGACTAGCGAAGAGACCCAGTACTTC. It is translated as CASSFRGTSEETQYF.

This clonotype has just a few counts. This chain joins TRBV2 and TRBJ2-7; 12 bases are a match to TRBD2. Unmatched junction bases numbered 6, after V lost 4 bases and J lost 11 bases. The CDR3 covers 13 residues. Germline-derived CDR1 and CDR2 are SNHLY and FYNNEI. The CDR3 DNA reads as TGTGCCAGCAGTGCGGCTAGCGGGAGGGAGAAGTACTTC. Residues: CASSAASGREKYF.

The V call is TRBV13, the J call TRBJ2-7; D possibly corresponds to TRBD1 (6 bases). The CDR3 totals 14 residues. CDR1 is PRHDT, CDR2 FYEKMQ, per germline (reference sequence). Trimming stripped 5 bases from V and 1 base from J, with 12 bases between. Here the CDR3 DNA reads TGTGCCAGCAGCCAGACAGGAACTTCCTACGAGCAGTACTTC. Amino acids: CASSQTGTSYEQYF.

Notes on this clonotype: A much bigger clone sits one base away, suggesting this may be a read error. This chain links TRBV12-3 or TRBV12-4 with TRBJ2-7; D possibly corresponds to TRBD2 (6 bases). V gave up 4 bases and J gave up 4 bases, with 20 bases separating them. CDR3 length: 16 residues. The CDR3: CASSSSGTGGKYEQYF. In DNA, the CDR3 is TGTGCCAGCAGTTCCTCTGGGACTGGCGGGAAATACGAGCAGTACTTC.

This clonotype was counted at least ten times. The J gene is TRBJ2-3, the V gene TRBV11-3; possibly TRBD1 for D (5 bases). The CDR3 has 15 residues. The V end lost 1 base, the J end lost 0 bases, and 8 bases lay between the germline ends. Germline values: CDR1 SGHNT, CDR2 YENEEA. In DNA form, the CDR3 reads TGTGCCAGCAGCTTAGTTCGGACAAGCACAGATACGCAGTATTTT. This codes for CASSLVRTSTDTQYF.

The chain couples TRBV30 to TRBJ2-1; D is perhaps TRBD1 (5 bases). Germline V CDR1 and CDR2: GTSNPN, SVGIG (reference sequence). Trimming took off 2 bases at V and 4 bases at J, with 12 bases between the two ends. The CDR3 runs to 14 residues. The CDR3 region is CAWSIRQIYNEQFF. The CDR3 DNA follows: TGTGCCTGGAGTATTCGACAGATTTACAATGAGCAGTTCTTC.

The rearrangement joins TRBV27 to TRBJ1-2, with TRBD1 identical over 12 bases. V shed 3 bases, J shed 8 bases, and the junction held 10 bases outside the gene matches. This CDR3 is 16 amino acids long. Germline V gives CDR1 MNHEY, CDR2 SMNVEV (reference sequence). The CDR3 bases are TGTGCCAGCAGTTTTAGGGCGGGACAGGGGGCATTGGGCTACACCTTC. This gives the protein CASSFRAGQGALGYTF.

Many counts were recorded for this clonotype. The chain recombines TRBV2 with TRBJ2-3, with 9 bases that match TRBD1. Germline CDR1 is SNHLY and CDR2 is FYNNEI. V gave up 6 bases and J gave up 3 bases; unmatched junction bases: 4. This CDR3 has 14 amino acids. CDR3 sequence (DNA): TGTGCCAGCAGGGACAGGGGAATGACAGATACGCAGTATTTT. Translated: CASRDRGMTDTQYF. Based on the CDR3 plus reference TRBV2 and TRBJ2-3, the full variable domain is EPEVTQTPSHQVTQMGQEVILRCVPISNHLYFYWYRQILGQKVEFLVSFYNNEISEKSEIFDDQFSVERPDGSNFTLKIRSTKLEDSAMYFCASRDRGMTDTQYFGPGTRLTVL.

This clonotype was seen ten or more times. The V call is TRBV3-1, the J call TRBJ2-3; D ambiguous. The V gene lost 3 bases and the J gene lost 3 bases, with 10 bases spanning the gap. The germline V gene encodes CDR1 LGHDT and CDR2 YNNKEL (reference sequence). The CDR3 is 14 residues long. This chain's CDR3 is CASSQILRTDTQYF. CDR3 nucleotide sequence: TGTGCCAGCAGCCAGATACTACGAACAGATACGCAGTATTTT.

This rearrangement joins TRBV7-9 to TRBJ2-1; D may correspond to TRBD1 or TRBD2 (5 bases each). CDR1 and CDR2 (germline): SEHNR, FQNEAQ (reference sequence). CDR3 size: 13 residues. The CDR3 coding sequence is TGTGCAAGCCGGGACGGGACCTACAATGAGCAGTTCTTC. Translation: CASRDGTYNEQFF.

V usage is TRBV7-2 and J usage is TRBJ2-2; tentative D call: TRBD1 (6 bases). Trimming stripped 0 bases from V and 8 bases from J, with 19 bases between. The CDR3 consists of 17 residues. Germline V gene data show CDR1 as SGHTA and CDR2 as FQGNSA. The CDR3 reads CASSLALTGIRSGELFF. For the CDR3, the DNA is TGTGCCAGCAGCTTAGCGCTTACAGGGATAAGGTCGGGGGAGCTGTTTTTT.

This clonotype was seen a few times. V gene TRBV30 combines with J gene TRBJ2-7; 9 nucleotides agree with TRBD1. The germline gives CDR1 GTSNPN, CDR2 SVGIG (reference sequence). The CDR3 contains 15 residues. Trimming took 7 bases from V and 1 from J; bases not matched to a gene: 11. CDR3 region: CASMGGQGPSYEQYF. CDR3 DNA sequence: TGTGCCTCAATGGGCGGACAGGGGCCTTCCTACGAGCAGTACTTC. The entire variable domain, with the rest obtained from reference TRBV30 and TRBJ2-7, is as follows: SQTIHQWPATLVQPVGSPLSLECTVEGTSNPNLYWYRQAAGRGLQLLFYSVGIGQISSEVPQNLSASRPQDRQFILSSKKLLLSDSGFYLCASMGGQGPSYEQYFGPGTRLTVT.

The genes are TRBV25-1 and TRBJ2-7; D unresolved. CDR3 length equals 13 residues. CDR1 is MGHDK and CDR2 is SYGVNS in the germline V gene. V lost 0 bases and J lost 3, with 6 bases in between. DNA for the CDR3: TGTGCCAGCAGTGAATATGGGGTCTACGAGCAGTACTTC. Its protein is CASSEYGVYEQYF.

The genes are TRBV2 and TRBJ2-7, with TRBD2 as a possible D gene (6 bases). The CDR3 is 11 amino acids. V lost 10 bases, J lost 2 bases, and 9 bases lay in between. CDR1 SNHLY and CDR2 FYNNEI come from the germline V gene. The CDR3 sequence is CATRETYEQYF. Written as DNA, the CDR3 is TGTGCCACCCGGGAGACCTACGAGCAGTACTTC.

This chain connects TRBV28 to TRBJ2-7; D call uncertain. The V gene lost 3 bases and the J gene lost 0 bases, with 15 bases spanning the gap. The CDR3 runs to 16 residues. Germline assignment: CDR1 MDHEN and CDR2 SYDVKM. CDR3 coding DNA: TGTGCCAGCAGTTTCCCTATCAGCCTCAGCTCCTACGAGCAGTACTTC. Translating it yields CASSFPISLSSYEQYF.

The chain links TRBV7-9 to TRBJ2-5; D not resolved. Germline V gene data show CDR1 as SEHNR and CDR2 as FQNEAQ (reference sequence). The CDR3 length is 15 residues. Trimming pared 1 base from V and 4 bases from J, leaving 13 bases between. CDR3 nucleotides: TGTGCCAGCAGCTTAGTTATCGGAGACTCAGAGACCCAGTACTTC. This sequence encodes CASSLVIGDSETQYF. The full variable domain, rest sourced from reference TRBV7-9 and TRBJ2-5, is DTGVSQNPRHKITKRGQNVTFRCDPISEHNRLYWYRQTLGQGPEFLTYFQNEAQLEKSRLLSDRFSAERPKGSFSTLEIQRTEQGDSAMYLCASSLVIGDSETQYFGPGTRLLVL.

This clonotype appeared many times. The chain joins TRBV29-1 to TRBJ1-1, with D possibly TRBD1 on 5 matching bases. CDR3 length: 17 residues. In germline, CDR1 is SQVTM, CDR2 ANQGSEA. V was cut by 0 bases and J by 2 bases, with 19 bases left in between. Written as DNA, the CDR3 is TGCAGCGTTGAAGATCTGAGTACAGGATACTTTAACACTGAAGCTTTCTTT. Translating gives CSVEDLSTGYFNTEAFF.

This clonotype was picked up many times. The chain uses TRBV29-1 and TRBJ1-1; no definite D call. Germline CDR1 and CDR2: SQVTM and ANQGSEA. V was pared by 1 base and J by 1 base, with 10 bases between. The length of the CDR3 is 14 residues. DNA for the CDR3: TGCAGCGTTGAAGCGGTGAAGGGGAACACTGAAGCTTTCTTT. It translates to CSVEAVKGNTEAFF.

This chain connects TRBV10-3 to TRBJ1-1, with D perhaps matching TRBD1 (5 bases). Germline V gives CDR1 ENHRY, CDR2 SYGVKD. The CDR3 loop spans 14 amino acids. V lost 7 bases and J lost 1, with 13 bases in between. CDR3 DNA sequence: TGTGCCATCAAATCCCAGGGACCGAACACTGAAGCTTTCTTT. Its translation is CAIKSQGPNTEAFF.